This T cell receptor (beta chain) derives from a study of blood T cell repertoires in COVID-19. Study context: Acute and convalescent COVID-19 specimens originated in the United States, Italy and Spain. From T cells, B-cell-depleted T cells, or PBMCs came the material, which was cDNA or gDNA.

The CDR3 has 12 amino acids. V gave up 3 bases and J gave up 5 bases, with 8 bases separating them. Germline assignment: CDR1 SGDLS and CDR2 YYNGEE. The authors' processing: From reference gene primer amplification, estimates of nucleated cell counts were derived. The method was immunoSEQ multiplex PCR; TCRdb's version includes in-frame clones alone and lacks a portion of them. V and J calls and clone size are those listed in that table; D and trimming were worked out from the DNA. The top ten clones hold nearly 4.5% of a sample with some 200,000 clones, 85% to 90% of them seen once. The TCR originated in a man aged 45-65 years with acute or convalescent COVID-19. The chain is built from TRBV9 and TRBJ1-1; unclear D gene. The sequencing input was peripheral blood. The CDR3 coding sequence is TGTGCCAGCAGCGCGGCGGGTACTGAAGCTTTCTTT. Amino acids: CASSAAGTEAFF. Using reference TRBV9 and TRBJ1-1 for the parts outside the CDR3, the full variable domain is DSGVTQTPKHLITATGQRVTLRCSPRSGDLSVYWYQQSLDQGLQFLIQYYNGEERAKGNILERFSAQQFPDLHSELNLSSLELGDSALYFCASSAAGTEAFFGQGTRLTVV.